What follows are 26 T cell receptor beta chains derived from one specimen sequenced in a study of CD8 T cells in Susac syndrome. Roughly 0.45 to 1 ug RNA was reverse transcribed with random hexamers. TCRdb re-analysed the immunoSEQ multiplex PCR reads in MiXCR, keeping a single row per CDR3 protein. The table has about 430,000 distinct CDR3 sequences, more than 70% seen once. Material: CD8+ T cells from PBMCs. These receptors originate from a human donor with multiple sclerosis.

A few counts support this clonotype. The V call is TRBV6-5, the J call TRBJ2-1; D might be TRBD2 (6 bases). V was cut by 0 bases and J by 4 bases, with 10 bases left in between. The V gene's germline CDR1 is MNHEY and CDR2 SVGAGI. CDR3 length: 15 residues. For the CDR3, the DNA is TGTGCCAGCAGTTACTCGACGGGGGTGTACAATGAGCAGTTCTTC. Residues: CASSYSTGVYNEQFF.

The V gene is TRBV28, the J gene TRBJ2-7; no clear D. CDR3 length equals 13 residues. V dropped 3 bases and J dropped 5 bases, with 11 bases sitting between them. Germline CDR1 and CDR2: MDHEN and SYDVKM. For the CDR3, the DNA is TGTGCCAGCAGTTTTTTTAGTACGAACGAGCAGTACTTC. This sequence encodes CASSFFSTNEQYF.

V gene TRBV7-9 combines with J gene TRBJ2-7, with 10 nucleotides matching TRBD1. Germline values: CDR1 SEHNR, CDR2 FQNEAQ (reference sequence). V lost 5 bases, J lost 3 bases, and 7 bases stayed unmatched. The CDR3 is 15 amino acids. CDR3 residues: CASSITGTGDYEQYF. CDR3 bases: TGTGCCAGCAGCATAACCGGGACAGGGGACTACGAGCAGTACTTC. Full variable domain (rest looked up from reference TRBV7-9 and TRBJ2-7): DTGVSQNPRHKITKRGQNVTFRCDPISEHNRLYWYRQTLGQGPEFLTYFQNEAQLEKSRLLSDRFSAERPKGSFSTLEIQRTEQGDSAMYLCASSITGTGDYEQYFGPGTRLTVT.

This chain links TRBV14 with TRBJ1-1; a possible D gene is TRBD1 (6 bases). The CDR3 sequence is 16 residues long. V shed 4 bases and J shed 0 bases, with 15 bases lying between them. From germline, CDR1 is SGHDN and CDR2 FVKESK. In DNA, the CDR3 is TGTGCCAGCAGCCCGACAGGACTTGACATGAACACTGAAGCTTTCTTT. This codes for CASSPTGLDMNTEAFF.

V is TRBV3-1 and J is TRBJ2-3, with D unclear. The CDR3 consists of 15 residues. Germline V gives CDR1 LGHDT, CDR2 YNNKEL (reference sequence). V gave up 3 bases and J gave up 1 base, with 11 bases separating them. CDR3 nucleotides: TGTGCCAGCAGCCAGCGCCTGTGGGGCACAGATACGCAGTATTTT. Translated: CASSQRLWGTDTQYF.

In DNA form, the CDR3 reads TGTGCCAGCAGTTTTAGAGGGGTCGAGCAGTACTTC. Amino acid sequence: CASSFRGVEQYF. The gene calls are TRBV12-3 or TRBV12-4 and TRBJ2-7; D possibly uses TRBD1 or TRBD2 (5 bases each). Trimming left V 3 bases short and J 6 bases short, with 9 bases between. The CDR3 is 12 residues long.

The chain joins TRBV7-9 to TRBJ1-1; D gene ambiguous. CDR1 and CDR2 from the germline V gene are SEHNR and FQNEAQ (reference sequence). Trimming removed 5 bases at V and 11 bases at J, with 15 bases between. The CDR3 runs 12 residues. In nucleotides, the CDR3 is TGTGCCAGCAGCCTCAAACCCGGGGTGGCTTTCTTT. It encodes CASSLKPGVAFF. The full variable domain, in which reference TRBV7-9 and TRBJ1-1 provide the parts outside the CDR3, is DTGVSQNPRHKITKRGQNVTFRCDPISEHNRLYWYRQTLGQGPEFLTYFQNEAQLEKSRLLSDRFSAERPKGSFSTLEIQRTEQGDSAMYLCASSLKPGVAFFGQGTRLTVV.

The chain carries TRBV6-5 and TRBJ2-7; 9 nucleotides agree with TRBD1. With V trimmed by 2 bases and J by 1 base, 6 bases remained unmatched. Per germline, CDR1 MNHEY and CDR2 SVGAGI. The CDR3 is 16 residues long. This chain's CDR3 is CASSYAAGTGSYEQYF. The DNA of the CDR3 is TGTGCCAGCAGTTACGCCGCCGGGACAGGGTCCTACGAGCAGTACTTC.

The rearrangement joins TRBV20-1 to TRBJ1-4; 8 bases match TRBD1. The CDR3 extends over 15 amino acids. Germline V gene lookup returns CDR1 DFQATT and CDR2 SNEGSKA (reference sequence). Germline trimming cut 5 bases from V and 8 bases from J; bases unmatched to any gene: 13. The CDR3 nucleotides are TGCAGTGCTGCTACTGACAGGGGAGTAGGGGAAAAACTGTTTTTT. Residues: CSAATDRGVGEKLFF.

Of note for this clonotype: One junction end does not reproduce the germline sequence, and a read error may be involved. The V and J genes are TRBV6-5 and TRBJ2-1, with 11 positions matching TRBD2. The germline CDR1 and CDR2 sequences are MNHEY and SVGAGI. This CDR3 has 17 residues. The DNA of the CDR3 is TGTGCCAGCAGTTACCTTTTACTAGCGGGAGTCTACAATGAGCAGCTCTTC. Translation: CASSYLLLAGVYNEQLF.

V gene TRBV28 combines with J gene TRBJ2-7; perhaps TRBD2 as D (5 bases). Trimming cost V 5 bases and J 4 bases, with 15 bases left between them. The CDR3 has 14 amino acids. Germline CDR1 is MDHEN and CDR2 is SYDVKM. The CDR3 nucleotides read TGTGCCAGCAGTCCCCGGGCGGGTCCTTACGAGCAGTACTTC. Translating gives CASSPRAGPYEQYF. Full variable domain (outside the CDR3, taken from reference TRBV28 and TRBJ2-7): DVKVTQSSRYLVKRTGEKVFLECVQDMDHENMFWYRQDPGLGLRLIYFSYDVKMKEKGDIPEGYSVSREKKERFSLILESASTNQTSMYLCASSPRAGPYEQYFGPGTRLTVT.

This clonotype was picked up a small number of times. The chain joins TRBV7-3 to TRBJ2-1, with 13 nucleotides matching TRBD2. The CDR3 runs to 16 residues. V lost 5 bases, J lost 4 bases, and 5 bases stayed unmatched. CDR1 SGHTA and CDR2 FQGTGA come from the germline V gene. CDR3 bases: TGTGCCAGCAGCCCGGGACTAGCGGGGACATACAATGAGCAGTTCTTC. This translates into CASSPGLAGTYNEQFF.

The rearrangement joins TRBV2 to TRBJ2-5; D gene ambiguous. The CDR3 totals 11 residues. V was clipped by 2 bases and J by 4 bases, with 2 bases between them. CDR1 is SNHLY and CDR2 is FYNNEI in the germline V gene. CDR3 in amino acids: CASSEPETQYF. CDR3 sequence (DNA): TGTGCCAGCAGTGAACCAGAGACCCAGTACTTC.

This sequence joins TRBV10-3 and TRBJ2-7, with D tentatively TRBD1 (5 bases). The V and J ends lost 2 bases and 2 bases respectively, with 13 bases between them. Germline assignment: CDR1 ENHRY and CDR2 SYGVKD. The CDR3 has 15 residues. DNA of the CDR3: TGTGCCATCAGTGAGCCCCAGGGTATGGCCTACGAGCAGTACTTC. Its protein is CAISEPQGMAYEQYF.

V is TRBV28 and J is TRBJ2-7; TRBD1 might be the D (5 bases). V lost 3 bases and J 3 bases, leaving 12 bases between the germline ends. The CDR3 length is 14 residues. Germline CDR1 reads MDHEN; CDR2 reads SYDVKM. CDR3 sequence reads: CASSLGRVVYEQYF. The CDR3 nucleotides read TGTGCCAGCAGTTTGGGCAGGGTTGTCTACGAGCAGTACTTC.

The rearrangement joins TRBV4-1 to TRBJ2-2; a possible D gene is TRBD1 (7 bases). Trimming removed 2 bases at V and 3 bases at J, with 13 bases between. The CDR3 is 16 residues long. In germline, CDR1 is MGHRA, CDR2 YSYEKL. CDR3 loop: CASSQTQGGDTGELFF. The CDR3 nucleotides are TGCGCCAGCAGCCAAACGCAGGGGGGCGACACCGGGGAGCTGTTTTTT.

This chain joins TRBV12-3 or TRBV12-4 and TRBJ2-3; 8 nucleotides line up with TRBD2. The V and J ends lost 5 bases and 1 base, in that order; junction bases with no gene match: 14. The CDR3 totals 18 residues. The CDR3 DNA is TGTGCCAGCAGTCCCGCCTATGAAAGCGGGGGAGGCACAGATACGCAGTATTTT. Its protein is CASSPAYESGGGTDTQYF.

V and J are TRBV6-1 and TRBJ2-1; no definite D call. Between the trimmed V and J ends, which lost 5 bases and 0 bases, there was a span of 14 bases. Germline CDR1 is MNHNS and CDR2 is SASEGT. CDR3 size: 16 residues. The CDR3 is CASSKSGRSSYNEQFF. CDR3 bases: TGTGCCAGCAGTAAATCAGGACGTTCCTCCTACAATGAGCAGTTCTTC.

Written as DNA, the CDR3 is TGCAGTGCTTCGACTGGGAATGAGCAGTTCTTC. This encodes CSASTGNEQFF. The V and J genes are TRBV20-1 and TRBJ2-1; no firm D call. The CDR3 runs to 11 residues. V dropped 5 bases and J dropped 7 bases, with 9 bases sitting between them. Germline V lookup: CDR1 DFQATT, CDR2 SNEGSKA (reference sequence).

CDR3 sequence: CASSIGYHSLNYGYTF. As DNA, the CDR3 is TGTGCCAGCAGCATCGGGTACCACAGCCTTAACTATGGCTACACCTTC. V gene TRBV7-9 combines with J gene TRBJ1-2; D gene uncertain. Germline loops: CDR1 SEHNR, CDR2 FQNEAQ (reference sequence). V gave up 5 bases and J gave up 1 base, with 17 bases separating them. CDR3 size: 16 residues. Using reference TRBV7-9 and TRBJ1-2 for the parts outside the CDR3, the full variable domain is DTGVSQNPRHKITKRGQNVTFRCDPISEHNRLYWYRQTLGQGPEFLTYFQNEAQLEKSRLLSDRFSAERPKGSFSTLEIQRTEQGDSAMYLCASSIGYHSLNYGYTFGSGTRLTVV.

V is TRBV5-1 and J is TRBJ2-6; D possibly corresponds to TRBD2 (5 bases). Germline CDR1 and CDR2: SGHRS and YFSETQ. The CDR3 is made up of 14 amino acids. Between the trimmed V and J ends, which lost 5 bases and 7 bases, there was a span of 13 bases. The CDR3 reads CASSPNGEANVLTF. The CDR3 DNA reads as TGCGCCAGCAGTCCGAACGGGGAAGCCAACGTCCTGACTTTC.

Here the CDR3 reads CASTRQGDPPNTGELFF. The CDR3 DNA is TGCGCCAGCACGCGACAGGGGGACCCTCCGAACACCGGGGAGCTGTTTTTT. This rearrangement joins TRBV23-1 to TRBJ2-2, with 9 bases matching TRBD1. TRBV23-1 is recorded as an ORF, its role being uncertain. The CDR3 extends over 17 amino acids. V was pared by 7 bases and J by 0 bases, with 9 bases of the junction left unmatched.

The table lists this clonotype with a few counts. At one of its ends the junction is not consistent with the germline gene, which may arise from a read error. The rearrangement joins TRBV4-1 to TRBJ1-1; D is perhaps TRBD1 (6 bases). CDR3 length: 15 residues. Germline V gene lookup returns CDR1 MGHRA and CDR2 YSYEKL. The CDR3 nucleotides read TGCGCCAGCAGCCCCCAGACAGGTTTGAACACTGAGGCTTTCTTT. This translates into CASSPQTGLNTEAFF.

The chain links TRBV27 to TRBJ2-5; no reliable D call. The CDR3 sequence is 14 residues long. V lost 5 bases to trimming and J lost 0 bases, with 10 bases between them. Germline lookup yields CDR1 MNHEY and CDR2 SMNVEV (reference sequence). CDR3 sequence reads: CASSTLPYQETQYF. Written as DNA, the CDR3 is TGTGCCAGCAGTACTCTACCGTACCAAGAGACCCAGTACTTC.

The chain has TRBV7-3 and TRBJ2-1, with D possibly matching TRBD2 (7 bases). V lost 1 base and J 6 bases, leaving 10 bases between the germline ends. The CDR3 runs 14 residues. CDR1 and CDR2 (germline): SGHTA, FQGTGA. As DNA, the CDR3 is TGTGCCAGCAGCTTAAATGGGGGGGCCAATGAGCAGTTCTTC. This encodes CASSLNGGANEQFF.

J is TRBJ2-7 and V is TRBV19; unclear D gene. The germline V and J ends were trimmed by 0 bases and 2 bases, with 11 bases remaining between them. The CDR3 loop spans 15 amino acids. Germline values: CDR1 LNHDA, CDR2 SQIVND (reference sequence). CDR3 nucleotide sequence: TGTGCCAGTAGTATAGAGGGCGGATTCCCCTACGAGCAGTACTTC. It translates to CASSIEGGFPYEQYF.